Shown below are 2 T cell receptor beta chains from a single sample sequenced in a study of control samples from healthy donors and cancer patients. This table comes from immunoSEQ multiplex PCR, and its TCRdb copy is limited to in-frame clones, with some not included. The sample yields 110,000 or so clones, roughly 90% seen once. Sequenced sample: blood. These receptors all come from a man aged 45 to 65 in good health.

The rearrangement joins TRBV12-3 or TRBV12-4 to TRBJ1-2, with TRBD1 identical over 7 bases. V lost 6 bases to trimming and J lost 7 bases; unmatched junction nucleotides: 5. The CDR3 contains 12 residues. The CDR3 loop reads CASRRQGGGYTF. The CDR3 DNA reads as TGTGCCAGCAGACGACAGGGCGGTGGCTACACCTTC.

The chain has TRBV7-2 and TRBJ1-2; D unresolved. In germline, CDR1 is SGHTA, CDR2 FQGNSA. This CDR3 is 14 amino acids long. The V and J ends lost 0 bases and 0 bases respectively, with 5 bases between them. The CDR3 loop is CASSLAASNYGYTF. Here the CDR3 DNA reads TGTGCCAGCAGCTTAGCGGCCTCTAACTATGGCTACACCTTC.